These 10 T cell receptor beta chains were sequenced from one sample in a study of OX40 agonist ivuxolimab in advanced cancers. The assay was immunoSEQ multiplex PCR, and TCRdb's table has in-frame clones only and misses some. The table has about 35,000 clones, about 90% seen once. The material sequenced was CD4+ or CD8+ T cells sorted from blood, taken in a trial of the OX40 agonist ivuxolimab. The receptors derive from an adult with an advanced solid tumor such as melanoma, head and neck, liver or kidney cancer.

This chain connects TRBV10-3 to TRBJ2-5; D perhaps matches TRBD2 (5 bases). Germline CDR1 and CDR2: ENHRY and SYGVKD. V was pared by 10 bases and J by 3 bases, with 15 bases between. The CDR3 is 13 residues long. The CDR3 is CATQEVSEETQYF. Written as DNA, the CDR3 is TGTGCCACCCAGGAGGTATCTGAAGAGACCCAGTACTTC.

CDR3 sequence: CATSRDDRGETQYF. The DNA of the CDR3 is TGTGCCACCAGCAGAGATGACAGGGGGGAGACCCAGTACTTC. The chain recombines TRBV15 with TRBJ2-5, with TRBD1 matching over 9 bases. Germline lookup yields CDR1 LNHNV and CDR2 YYDKDF (reference sequence). J was trimmed by 5 bases and V by 0 bases; bases with no gene match: 1. The CDR3 runs to 14 residues.

The gene calls are TRBV2 and TRBJ2-3, with TRBD2 matching over 10 bases. V was pared by 6 bases and J by 3 bases, with 3 bases of the junction left unmatched. Germline values: CDR1 SNHLY, CDR2 FYNNEI. CDR3 length: 14 residues. The CDR3 reads CASRASGGTDTQYF. CDR3 sequence (DNA): TGTGCCAGCAGGGCTAGCGGGGGTACAGATACGCAGTATTTT. Using reference TRBV2 and TRBJ2-3 for the parts outside the CDR3, the full variable domain is EPEVTQTPSHQVTQMGQEVILRCVPISNHLYFYWYRQILGQKVEFLVSFYNNEISEKSEIFDDQFSVERPDGSNFTLKIRSTKLEDSAMYFCASRASGGTDTQYFGPGTRLTVL.

This chain uses TRBV7-2 with TRBJ1-6, with 9 positions matching TRBD1. Germline CDR1 is SGHTA and CDR2 is FQGNSA. The ends lost 3 bases at V and 9 bases at J; junction bases unmatched: 3. The CDR3 consists of 14 residues. The chain's CDR3 is CASSLGTGISPLHF. CDR3 nucleotide sequence: TGTGCCAGCAGCTTGGGGACAGGGATTTCACCCCTCCACTTT.

The genes are TRBV28 and TRBJ2-1, with D possibly being TRBD2 (6 bases). V lost 5 bases, J lost 4 bases, and 18 bases lay in between. This CDR3 is 16 amino acids long. The germline CDR1 and CDR2 sequences are MDHEN and SYDVKM. The CDR3 DNA reads as TGTGCCAGCAGTCCCCCCGGGACTCGCTCTTACAATGAGCAGTTCTTC. It specifies CASSPPGTRSYNEQFF.

CDR3 sequence (DNA): TGTGCCAGCAGCATAAGGGTACACACTGAAGCTTTCTTT. Encoded protein: CASSIRVHTEAFF. This sequence joins TRBV7-9 and TRBJ1-1; D is unresolved. The V gene lost 5 bases and the J gene lost 3 bases, with 10 bases spanning the gap. Germline V CDR1 and CDR2: SEHNR, FQNEAQ (reference sequence). The CDR3 totals 13 residues.

The chain recombines TRBV9 with TRBJ2-2, with D possibly matching TRBD1 (6 bases). The CDR3 is 15 amino acids. Trimming pared 3 bases from V and 2 bases from J, leaving 11 bases between. The germline V gene encodes CDR1 SGDLS and CDR2 YYNGEE. DNA for the CDR3: TGTGCCAGCAGCGCACGGGACACCAACACCGGGGAGCTGTTTTTT. It encodes CASSARDTNTGELFF.

The chain recombines TRBV18 with TRBJ1-3, with 8 bases lining up with TRBD1. J lost 2 bases, V lost 3 bases, and 0 bases had no gene match. The CDR3 is made up of 14 amino acids. Germline V gives CDR1 KGHSH, CDR2 LQKENI. CDR3 nucleotides: TGTGCCAGCTCACCGGACAGGGCTGGAAACACCATATATTTT. This gives the protein CASSPDRAGNTIYF.

The chain couples TRBV7-2 to TRBJ1-4; tentative D call: TRBD1 (6 bases). V dropped 4 bases and J dropped 4 bases, with 13 bases sitting between them. This CDR3 has 15 amino acids. CDR1 is SGHTA and CDR2 is FQGNSA in the germline V gene. The CDR3 nucleotides read TGTGCCAGCAGCTCGCGAAGGGGGGTTAATGAAAAACTGTTTTTT. Amino acid sequence: CASSSRRGVNEKLFF.

The genes are TRBV5-1 and TRBJ1-2, with TRBD1 matching 8 bases. The germline V gene has CDR1 SGHRS and CDR2 YFSETQ. With 4 bases clipped from V and 4 bases from J, the junction kept 6 bases outside the gene matches. The CDR3 contains 14 residues. The CDR3: CASSDPGTGYGYTF. In DNA, the CDR3 is TGCGCCAGCAGCGATCCGGGGACAGGCTATGGCTACACCTTC.